A single T cell receptor beta chain is shown here with its context. Its antigen is undetermined. This specimen belongs to a study of beta chain features in type 1 diabetes. Sorting that relied on CD45RO/CCR7/CD25/CD127/CD95/CD27 yielded CD4+ naive, central memory, regulatory and stem cell-like memory cells. Every sorted population was more than 95% pure. The CDR3 length is 18 residues. CDR1 is LNHDA and CDR2 is SQIVND in the germline V gene (reference sequence). Trimming removed 3 bases from V and 4 bases from J; junction bases left unmatched: 16. All of the isolated RNA was reverse transcribed, so expressed TCRB transcripts were sequenced. Repertoires were generated with immunoSEQ multiplex PCR, while TCRdb's copy carries only in-frame clones and drops some. The sample records more than 250,000 clones, around 24% being singletons. Findings and limits, study-wide: cDNA-based sequencing might over-represent cells highly expressing TCR. In every one of the four CD4+ subsets, TCRB CDR3s were moderately but significantly shorter in Type 1 diabetes patients. Patients and controls would be equally affected if PCR favored shorter templates.

The clonotype was recovered from a woman aged 30 to 39 with type 1 diabetes. The chain joins TRBV19 to TRBJ2-5; 8 bases are shared with TRBD1. The sequenced sample was naive CD4+ T cells from blood. The CDR3 here is CASSMRTGRIFRGETQYF. Written as DNA, the CDR3 is TGTGCCAGTAGTATGAGGACAGGGAGGATTTTTCGGGGAGAGACCCAGTACTTC.